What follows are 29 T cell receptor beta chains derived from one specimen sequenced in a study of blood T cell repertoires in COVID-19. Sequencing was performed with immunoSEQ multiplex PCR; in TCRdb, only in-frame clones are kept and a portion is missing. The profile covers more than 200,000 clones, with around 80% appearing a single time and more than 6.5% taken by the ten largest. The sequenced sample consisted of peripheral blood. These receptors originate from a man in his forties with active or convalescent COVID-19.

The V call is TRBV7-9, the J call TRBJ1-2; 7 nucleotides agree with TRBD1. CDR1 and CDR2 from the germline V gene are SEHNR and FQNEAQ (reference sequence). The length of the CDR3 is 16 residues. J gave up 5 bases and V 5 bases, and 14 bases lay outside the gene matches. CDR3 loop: CASSPTGLQGLYGYTF. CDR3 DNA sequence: TGTGCCAGCAGCCCCACCGGCCTACAGGGGCTATATGGCTACACCTTC.

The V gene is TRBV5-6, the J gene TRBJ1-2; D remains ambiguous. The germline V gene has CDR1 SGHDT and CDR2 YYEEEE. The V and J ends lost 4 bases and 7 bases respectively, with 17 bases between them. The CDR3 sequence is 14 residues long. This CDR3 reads CASSPTIRGTGYTF. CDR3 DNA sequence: TGTGCCAGCAGCCCGACCATCCGGGGAACTGGCTACACCTTC. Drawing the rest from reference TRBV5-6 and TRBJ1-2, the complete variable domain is DAGVTQSPTHLIKTRGQQVTLRCSPKSGHDTVSWYQQALGQGPQFIFQYYEEEERQRGNFPDRFSGHQFPNYSSELNVNALLLGDSALYLCASSPTIRGTGYTFGSGTRLTVV.

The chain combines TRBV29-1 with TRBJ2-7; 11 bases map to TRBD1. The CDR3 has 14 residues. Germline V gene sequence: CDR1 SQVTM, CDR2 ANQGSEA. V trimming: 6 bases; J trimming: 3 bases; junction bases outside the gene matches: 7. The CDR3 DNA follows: TGCAGCGTCCCTGGGACAGGGGGTAACTACGAGCAGTACTTC. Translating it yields CSVPGTGGNYEQYF.

CDR3: CASSRSDSAGGNYEQYF. CDR3 DNA: TGCGCCAGCAGCCGCTCAGACTCAGCGGGAGGGAACTACGAGCAGTACTTC. V and J are TRBV4-1 and TRBJ2-7; 10 nucleotides agree with TRBD2. Trimming removed 4 bases from V and 3 bases from J; junction bases left unmatched: 12. The CDR3 sequence is 17 residues long. Germline CDR1 is MGHRA and CDR2 is YSYEKL.

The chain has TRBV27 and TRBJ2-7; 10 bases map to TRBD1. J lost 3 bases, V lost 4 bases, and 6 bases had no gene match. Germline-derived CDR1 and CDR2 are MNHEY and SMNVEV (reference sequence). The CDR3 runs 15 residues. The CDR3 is CASSSRQGALYEQYF. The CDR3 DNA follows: TGTGCCAGCAGTTCCCGACAGGGGGCCCTCTACGAGCAGTACTTC.

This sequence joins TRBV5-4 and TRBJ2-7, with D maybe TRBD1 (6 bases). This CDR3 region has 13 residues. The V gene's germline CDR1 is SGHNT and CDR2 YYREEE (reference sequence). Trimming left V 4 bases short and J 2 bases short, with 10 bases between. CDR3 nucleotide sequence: TGTGCCAGCAGCCACACAGGGACCTACGAGCAGTACTTC. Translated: CASSHTGTYEQYF. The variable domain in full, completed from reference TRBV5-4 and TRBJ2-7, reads ETGVTQSPTHLIKTRGQQVTLRCSSQSGHNTVSWYQQALGQGPQFIFQYYREEENGRGNFPPRFSGLQFPNYSSELNVNALELDDSALYLCASSHTGTYEQYFGPGTRLTVT.

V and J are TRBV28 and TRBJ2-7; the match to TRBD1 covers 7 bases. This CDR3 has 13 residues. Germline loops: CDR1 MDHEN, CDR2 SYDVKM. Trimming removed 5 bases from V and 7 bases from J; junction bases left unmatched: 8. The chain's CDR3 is CASSQNDREEQYF. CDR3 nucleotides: TGTGCCAGCAGTCAAAATGACAGGGAAGAGCAGTACTTC.

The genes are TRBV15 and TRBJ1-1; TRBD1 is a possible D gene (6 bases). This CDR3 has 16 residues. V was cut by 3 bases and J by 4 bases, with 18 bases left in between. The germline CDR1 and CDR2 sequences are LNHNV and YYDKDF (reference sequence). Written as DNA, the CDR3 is TGTGCCACCAGCAGCCGGAGGGGGGGGCTTCTCACTGAAGCTTTCTTT. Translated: CATSSRRGGLLTEAFF.

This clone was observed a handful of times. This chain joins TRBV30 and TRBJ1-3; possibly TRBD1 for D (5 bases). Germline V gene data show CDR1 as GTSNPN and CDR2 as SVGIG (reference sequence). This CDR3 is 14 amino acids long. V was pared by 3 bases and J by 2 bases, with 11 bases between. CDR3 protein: CAWRVRGTGNTIYF. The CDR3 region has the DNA TGTGCCTGGAGGGTACGGGGGACTGGAAACACCATATATTTT.

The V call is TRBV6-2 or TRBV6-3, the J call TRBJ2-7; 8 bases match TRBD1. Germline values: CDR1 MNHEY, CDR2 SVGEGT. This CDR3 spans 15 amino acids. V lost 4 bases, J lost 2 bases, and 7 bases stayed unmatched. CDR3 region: CASSSVWTGPYEQYF. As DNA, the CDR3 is TGTGCCAGCAGTTCAGTGTGGACAGGGCCCTACGAGCAGTACTTC.

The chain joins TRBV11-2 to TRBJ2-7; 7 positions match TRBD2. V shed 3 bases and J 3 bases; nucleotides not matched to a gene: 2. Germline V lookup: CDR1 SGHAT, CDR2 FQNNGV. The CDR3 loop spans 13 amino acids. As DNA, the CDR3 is TGTGCCAGCAGCTTCCCGGGGGGCTACGAGCAGTACTTC. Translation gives CASSFPGGYEQYF.

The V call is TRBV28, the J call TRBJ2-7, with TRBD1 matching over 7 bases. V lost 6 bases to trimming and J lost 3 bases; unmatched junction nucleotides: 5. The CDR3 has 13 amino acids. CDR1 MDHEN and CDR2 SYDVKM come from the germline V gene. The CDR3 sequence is CASRLRDSYEQYF. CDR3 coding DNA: TGTGCCAGCAGACTAAGGGACAGCTACGAGCAGTACTTC.

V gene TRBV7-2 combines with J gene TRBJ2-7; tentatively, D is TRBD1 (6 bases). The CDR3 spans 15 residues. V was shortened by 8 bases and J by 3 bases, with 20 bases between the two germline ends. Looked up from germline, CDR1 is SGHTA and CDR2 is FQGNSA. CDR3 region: CASAGERDRYYEQYF. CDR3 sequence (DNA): TGTGCCAGCGCAGGGGAAAGAGACAGGTACTACGAGCAGTACTTC.

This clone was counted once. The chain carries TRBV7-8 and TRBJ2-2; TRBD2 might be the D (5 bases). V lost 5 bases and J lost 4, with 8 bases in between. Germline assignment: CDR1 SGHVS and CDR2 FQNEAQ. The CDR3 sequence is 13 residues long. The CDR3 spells CASSAGGTGELFF. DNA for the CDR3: TGTGCCAGCAGCGCGGGCGGCACCGGGGAGCTGTTTTTT.

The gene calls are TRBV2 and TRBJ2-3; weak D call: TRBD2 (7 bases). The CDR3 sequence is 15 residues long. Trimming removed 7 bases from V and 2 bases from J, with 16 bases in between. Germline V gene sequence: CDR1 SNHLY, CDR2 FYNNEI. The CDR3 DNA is TGTGCCAGCAAAGGGTCGGGGGGCTTCACAGATACGCAGTATTTT. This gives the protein CASKGSGGFTDTQYF.

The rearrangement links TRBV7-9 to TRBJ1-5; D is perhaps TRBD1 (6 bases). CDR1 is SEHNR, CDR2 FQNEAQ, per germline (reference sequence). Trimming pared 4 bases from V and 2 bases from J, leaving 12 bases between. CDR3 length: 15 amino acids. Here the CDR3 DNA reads TGTGCCAGCAGCTCCACAGGGATGCGCAATCAGCCCCAGCATTTT. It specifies CASSSTGMRNQPQHF.

CDR3 nucleotides: TGTGCCAGCAGTTTAACCCTCTCAGGGAAACATGAGCAGTTCTTC. This translates into CASSLTLSGKHEQFF. The chain uses TRBV28 and TRBJ2-1; weak D call: TRBD1 (5 bases). There are 15 residues in the CDR3. Looked up from germline, CDR1 is MDHEN and CDR2 is SYDVKM. Trimming took off 2 bases at V and 8 bases at J, with 16 bases between the two ends.

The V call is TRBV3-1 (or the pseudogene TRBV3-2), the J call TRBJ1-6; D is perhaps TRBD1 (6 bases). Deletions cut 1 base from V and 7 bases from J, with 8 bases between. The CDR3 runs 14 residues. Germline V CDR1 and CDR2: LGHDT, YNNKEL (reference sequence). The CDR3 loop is CASSQGTENSPLHF. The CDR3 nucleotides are TGTGCCAGCAGCCAAGGGACAGAGAATTCACCCCTCCACTTT.

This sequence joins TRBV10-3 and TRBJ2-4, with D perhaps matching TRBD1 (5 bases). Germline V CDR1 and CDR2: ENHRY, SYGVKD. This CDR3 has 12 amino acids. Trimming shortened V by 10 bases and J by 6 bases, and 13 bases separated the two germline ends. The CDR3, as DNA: TGTGCCACCTTAGGAGACAGAAACATTCAGTACTTC. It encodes CATLGDRNIQYF.

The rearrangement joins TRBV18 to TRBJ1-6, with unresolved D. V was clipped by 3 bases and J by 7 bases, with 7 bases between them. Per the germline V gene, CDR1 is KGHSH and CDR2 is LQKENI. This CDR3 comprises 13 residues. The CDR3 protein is CASSPELNSPLHF. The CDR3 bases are TGTGCCAGCTCACCCGAGCTCAATTCACCCCTCCACTTT. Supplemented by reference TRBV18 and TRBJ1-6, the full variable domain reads NAGVMQNPRHLVRRRGQEARLRCSPMKGHSHVYWYRQLPEEGLKFMVYLQKENIIDESGMPKERFSAEFPKEGPSILRIQQVVRGDSAAYFCASSPELNSPLHFGNGTRLTVT.

CDR3 amino acids: CASSTQNSNYGYTF. DNA for the CDR3: TGTGCCAGCAGTACACAGAACTCTAACTATGGCTACACCTTC. The chain employs TRBV2 and TRBJ1-2, with D uncertain. Germline V lookup: CDR1 SNHLY, CDR2 FYNNEI. The ends were cut back, 5 bases at V and 0 bases at J, with 10 bases in the middle. The CDR3 covers 14 residues.

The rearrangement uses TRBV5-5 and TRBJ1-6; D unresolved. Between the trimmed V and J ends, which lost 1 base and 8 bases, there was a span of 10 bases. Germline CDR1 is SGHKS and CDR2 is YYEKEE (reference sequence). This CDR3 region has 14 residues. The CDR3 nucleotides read TGTGCCAGCAGCTTGAGGCCTCAGGATTCACCCCTCCACTTT. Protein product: CASSLRPQDSPLHF. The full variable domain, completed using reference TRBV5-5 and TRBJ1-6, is DAGVTQSPTHLIKTRGQQVTLRCSPISGHKSVSWYQQVLGQGPQFIFQYYEKEERGRGNFPDRFSARQFPNYSSELNVNALLLGDSALYLCASSLRPQDSPLHFGNGTRLTVT.

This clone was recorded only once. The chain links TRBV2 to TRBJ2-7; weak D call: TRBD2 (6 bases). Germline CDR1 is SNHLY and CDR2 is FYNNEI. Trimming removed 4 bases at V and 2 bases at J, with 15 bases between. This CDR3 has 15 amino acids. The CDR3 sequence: CASSAEGSSPYEQYF. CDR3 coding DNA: TGTGCCAGCAGTGCGGAGGGGTCCTCCCCCTACGAGCAGTACTTC.

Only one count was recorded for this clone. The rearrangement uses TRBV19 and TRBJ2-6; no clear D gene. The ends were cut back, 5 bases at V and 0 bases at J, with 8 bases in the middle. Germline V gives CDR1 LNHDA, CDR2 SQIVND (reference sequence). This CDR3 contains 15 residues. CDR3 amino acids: CASSLQSSGANVLTF. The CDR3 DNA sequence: TGTGCCAGTAGTCTACAGAGCTCTGGGGCCAACGTCCTGACTTTC.

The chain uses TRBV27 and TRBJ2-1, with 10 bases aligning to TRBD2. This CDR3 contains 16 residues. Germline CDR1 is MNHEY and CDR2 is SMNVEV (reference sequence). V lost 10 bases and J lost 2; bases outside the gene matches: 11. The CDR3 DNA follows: TGTGCCACCCTCCCCCTAGCGGGAGAAACCTACAATGAGCAGTTCTTC. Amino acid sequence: CATLPLAGETYNEQFF.

The CDR3 DNA is TGTGCCTGGACTAGCGGGACCTACGAGCAGTACTTC. Amino acids: CAWTSGTYEQYF. V and J are TRBV30 and TRBJ2-7, with 9 bases aligning to TRBD2. CDR3 length equals 12 residues. V lost 4 bases, J lost 2 bases, and 0 bases stayed unmatched. The germline V gene encodes CDR1 GTSNPN and CDR2 SVGIG (reference sequence). The full variable domain, in which reference TRBV30 and TRBJ2-7 provide the parts outside the CDR3, is SQTIHQWPATLVQPVGSPLSLECTVEGTSNPNLYWYRQAAGRGLQLLFYSVGIGQISSEVPQNLSASRPQDRQFILSSKKLLLSDSGFYLCAWTSGTYEQYFGPGTRLTVT.

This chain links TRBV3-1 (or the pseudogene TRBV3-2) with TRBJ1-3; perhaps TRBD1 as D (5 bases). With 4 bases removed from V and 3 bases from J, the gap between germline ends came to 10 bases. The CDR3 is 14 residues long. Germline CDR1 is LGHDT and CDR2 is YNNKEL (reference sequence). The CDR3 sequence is CASSPWGGGNTIYF. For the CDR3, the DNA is TGTGCCAGCAGCCCTTGGGGGGGTGGAAACACCATATATTTT.

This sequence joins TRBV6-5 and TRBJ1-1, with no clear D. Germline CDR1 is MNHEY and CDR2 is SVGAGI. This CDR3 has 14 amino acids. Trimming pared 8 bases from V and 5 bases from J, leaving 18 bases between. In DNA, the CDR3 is TGTGCCAGCCGCCACCCCGAAGCGGTAACTGAAGCTTTCTTT. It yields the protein CASRHPEAVTEAFF.

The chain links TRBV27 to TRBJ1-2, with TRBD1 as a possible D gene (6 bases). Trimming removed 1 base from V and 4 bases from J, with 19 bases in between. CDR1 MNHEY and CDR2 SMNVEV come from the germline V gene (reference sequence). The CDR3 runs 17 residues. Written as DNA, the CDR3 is TGTGCCAGCAGTTTATTAGGACTTAACAGGGACGGCTATGGCTACACCTTC. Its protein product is CASSLLGLNRDGYGYTF.